The 27 T cell receptor beta chains listed next were all sequenced from one sample in a study of cytomegalovirus exposure and HLA in healthy donors. PCR amplification relied on 60 Vbeta primers (plus 13 Jbeta primers). Only in-frame clones appear in the TCRdb table, and some are missing; sequencing was by immunoSEQ multiplex PCR. The sample records roughly 93,000 clones, roughly 76% being singletons. Sequencing was performed on PBMCs. These receptors all come from a human donor in good health.

The chain uses TRBV2 and TRBJ2-1; a weak D match, TRBD2 (6 bases). CDR3 length equals 15 residues. Germline V gene lookup returns CDR1 SNHLY and CDR2 FYNNEI. V lost 5 bases and J 10 bases, leaving 21 bases between the germline ends. Here the CDR3 DNA reads TGTGCCAGCAGTCCAACAGCGAGGAGGGCGGGAGAGCAGTTCTTC. Translating gives CASSPTARRAGEQFF. The full variable domain, in which reference TRBV2 and TRBJ2-1 provide the parts outside the CDR3, is EPEVTQTPSHQVTQMGQEVILRCVPISNHLYFYWYRQILGQKVEFLVSFYNNEISEKSEIFDDQFSVERPDGSNFTLKIRSTKLEDSAMYFCASSPTARRAGEQFFGPGTRLTVL.

This chain joins TRBV15 and TRBJ1-6, with TRBD1 as a possible D gene (6 bases). Germline-derived CDR1 and CDR2 are LNHNV and YYDKDF (reference sequence). Deletions cut 0 bases from V and 8 bases from J, with 14 bases between. The CDR3 is 16 amino acids. This CDR3 reads CATSRDSGARDSPLHF. The DNA of the CDR3 is TGTGCCACCAGCAGAGATTCAGGGGCGCGGGATTCACCCCTCCACTTT.

The chain has TRBV5-5 and TRBJ2-5, with D uncertain. The CDR3 is 11 residues long. Germline assignment: CDR1 SGHKS and CDR2 YYEKEE (reference sequence). V lost 4 bases to trimming and J lost 7 bases, with 8 bases between them. CDR3 sequence reads: CASSMSVTQYF. The DNA for the CDR3 is TGTGCCAGCAGCATGTCGGTGACCCAGTACTTC. Complete variable domain (other parts from reference TRBV5-5 and TRBJ2-5): DAGVTQSPTHLIKTRGQQVTLRCSPISGHKSVSWYQQVLGQGPQFIFQYYEKEERGRGNFPDRFSARQFPNYSSELNVNALLLGDSALYLCASSMSVTQYFGPGTRLLVL.

The chain has TRBV25-1 and TRBJ1-4, with 8 bases fitting TRBD1. The CDR3 is made up of 16 amino acids. J was trimmed by 7 bases and V by 10 bases; bases with no gene match: 17. The germline CDR1 and CDR2 sequences are MGHDK and SYGVNS. Here the CDR3 reads CATRQGRGEMCEKLFF. CDR3 coding DNA: TGTGCCACCCGACAGGGGAGAGGGGAAATGTGTGAAAAACTGTTTTTT.

This chain connects TRBV29-1 to TRBJ1-1, with D maybe TRBD1 (5 bases). The CDR3 runs 11 residues. Germline CDR1 reads SQVTM; CDR2 reads ANQGSEA. V was shortened by 4 bases and J by 3 bases, with 6 bases between the two germline ends. As DNA, the CDR3 is TGCAGCGTTGCCAGGGACACTGAAGCTTTCTTT. This sequence encodes CSVARDTEAFF.

The CDR3 DNA reads TGCGCCAGCAGTGAGGGGATAGGGGTTTGGGACACTGAAGCTTTCTTT. Amino acid sequence: CASSEGIGVWDTEAFF. This chain uses TRBV10-1 with TRBJ1-1, with D perhaps TRBD1 (5 bases). Germline values: CDR1 WNHNN, CDR2 SYGVQD (reference sequence). V was trimmed by 2 bases and J by 3 bases, leaving 16 bases between them. The CDR3 has 16 residues.

The rearrangement joins TRBV15 to TRBJ2-5, with TRBD1 matching 7 bases. Germline lookup yields CDR1 LNHNV and CDR2 YYDKDF (reference sequence). This CDR3 spans 16 amino acids. The V segment lost 1 base and the J segment 5 bases; nucleotides outside the gene matches: 10. The CDR3 is CATSRAQGQRPETQYF. The CDR3 region has the DNA TGTGCCACCAGCAGAGCCCAGGGACAGCGTCCTGAGACCCAGTACTTC.

The rearrangement links TRBV27 to TRBJ1-2, with TRBD1 as a possible D gene (6 bases). V lost 2 bases and J 3 bases, leaving 13 bases between the germline ends. Per germline, CDR1 MNHEY and CDR2 SMNVEV (reference sequence). The CDR3 spans 15 residues. The CDR3 spells CASSLGQGRYYGYTF. As DNA, the CDR3 is TGTGCCAGCAGTTTAGGGCAGGGGCGCTACTATGGCTACACCTTC.

This chain joins TRBV10-3 and TRBJ2-2; TRBD2 matches 15 bases. This CDR3 is 21 amino acids long. Germline CDR1 and CDR2: ENHRY and SYGVKD. Losses at the gene ends were 5 bases for V and 0 bases for J; bases not matched to a gene: 13. The chain's CDR3 is CAISPGLAGGSRHSNTGELFF. In DNA form, the CDR3 reads TGTGCCATCAGTCCTGGACTAGCGGGGGGGTCGAGGCATTCGAACACCGGGGAGCTGTTTTTT.

The chain carries TRBV27 and TRBJ2-7; D is perhaps TRBD1 (6 bases). Germline CDR1 reads MNHEY; CDR2 reads SMNVEV (reference sequence). V lost 6 bases and J 3 bases, leaving 15 bases between the germline ends. The CDR3 extends over 14 amino acids. The CDR3: CASRPGGGGYEQYF. Here the CDR3 DNA reads TGTGCCAGCAGACCAGGTGGGGGCGGCTACGAGCAGTACTTC.

The chain is built from TRBV29-1 and TRBJ1-2; 10 nucleotides line up with TRBD1. The J segment lost 4 bases and the V segment lost 4 bases, leaving 3 bases of the junction unmatched. Looked up from germline, CDR1 is SQVTM and CDR2 is ANQGSEA. CDR3 length equals 13 residues. CDR3 bases: TGCAGCGTTGGACAGGGGGCGAGCTATGGCTACACCTTC. This translates into CSVGQGASYGYTF.

The chain joins TRBV27 to TRBJ2-3; D might be TRBD2 (6 bases). Germline V CDR1 and CDR2: MNHEY, SMNVEV (reference sequence). Trimming stripped 3 bases from V and 3 bases from J, with 10 bases between. This CDR3 is 14 amino acids long. CDR3 sequence (DNA): TGTGCCAGCAGTTTTTGGAGCGGGACAGATACGCAGTATTTT. It is translated as CASSFWSGTDTQYF.

The gene calls are TRBV4-3 and TRBJ2-2, with TRBD1 matching over 9 bases. The germline gives CDR1 LGHNA, CDR2 YSLEER. The V and J ends lost 4 bases and 6 bases, in that order; junction bases with no gene match: 3. The CDR3 covers 14 residues. Here the CDR3 reads CASSPGTGSGELFF. CDR3 DNA sequence: TGCGCCAGCAGCCCCGGGACAGGGTCCGGGGAGCTGTTTTTT.

This chain joins TRBV2 and TRBJ2-4, with 8 positions matching TRBD1. The V segment lost 6 bases and the J segment 8 bases; nucleotides outside the gene matches: 12. This CDR3 comprises 15 residues. CDR1 is SNHLY and CDR2 is FYNNEI in the germline V gene. This CDR3 is CASSIGQGEGDIQYF. CDR3 in DNA: TGTGCCAGCAGCATCGGACAGGGCGAGGGGGACATTCAGTACTTC.

This clone was counted once. This chain connects TRBV5-5 to TRBJ1-6; no clear D gene. Germline V gene lookup returns CDR1 SGHKS and CDR2 YYEKEE (reference sequence). Trimming removed 5 bases at V and 9 bases at J, with 12 bases between. CDR3 length: 13 residues. The CDR3 nucleotides read TGTGCCAGCAGTCCCGAGAGGAGTTCACCCCTCCACTTT. As protein: CASSPERSSPLHF.

The gene calls are TRBV7-2 and TRBJ1-1; TRBD1 matches at 8 bases. CDR3 length equals 15 residues. V dropped 5 bases and J dropped 6; count of bases not matched to a gene: 11. Germline V lookup: CDR1 SGHTA, CDR2 FQGNSA. CDR3 sequence: CASSPTQGVKSEAFF. CDR3 bases: TGTGCCAGCAGCCCCACACAGGGGGTAAAGTCTGAAGCTTTCTTT.

The chain uses TRBV5-6 and TRBJ1-3, with 7 positions matching TRBD1. The CDR3 is 17 residues long. Germline lookup yields CDR1 SGHDT and CDR2 YYEEEE. Trimming took 4 bases from V and 2 from J; bases not matched to a gene: 12. CDR3 bases: TGTGCCAGCAGCCCAGTTCAGACAGGGTTGGCTGGAAACACCATATATTTT. Translation gives CASSPVQTGLAGNTIYF.

The chain links TRBV5-1 to TRBJ2-5, with D hard to call. The end of the DNA aligns better with TRBJ2-7, so the J call may be wrong. CDR3 length: 15 residues. Germline V gene lookup returns CDR1 SGHRS and CDR2 YFSETQ. CDR3 sequence reads: CARQHSYDNSYEQYF. The CDR3, as DNA: TGCGCCAGACAACACAGTTACGACAATTCCTACGAGCAGTACTTC.

V and J are TRBV4-1 and TRBJ1-4; TRBD1 matches 10 bases. Trimming cost V 6 bases and J 7 bases; bases outside gene matches: 14. The CDR3 covers 17 residues. Looked up from germline, CDR1 is MGHRA and CDR2 is YSYEKL. The CDR3 DNA reads TGCGCCAGCAGTCTCCGACAGGGGGCGAACGAAGGTGAAAAACTGTTTTTT. This sequence encodes CASSLRQGANEGEKLFF.

The chain couples TRBV27 to TRBJ1-2; D unresolved. CDR3 length: 14 amino acids. Germline lookup yields CDR1 MNHEY and CDR2 SMNVEV (reference sequence). Trimming took off 0 bases at V and 2 bases at J, with 7 bases between the two ends. CDR3: CASSLSGENYGYTF. CDR3 DNA sequence: TGTGCCAGCAGTTTATCTGGGGAGAACTATGGCTACACCTTC.

The chain uses TRBV2 and TRBJ1-2, with 11 bases matching TRBD1. V lost 1 base to trimming and J lost 8 bases; unmatched junction nucleotides: 9. This CDR3 is 16 amino acids long. Looked up from germline, CDR1 is SNHLY and CDR2 is FYNNEI. CDR3 residues: CASSEVRTGGSGGYTF. In DNA form, the CDR3 reads TGTGCCAGCAGTGAAGTCAGGACAGGGGGCTCCGGGGGCTACACCTTC.

Here the CDR3 DNA reads TGTGCCAGCAGCGACAGGGGTGGTGGGAACACTGAAGCTTTCTTT. Translation: CASSDRGGGNTEAFF. The chain joins TRBV6-5 to TRBJ1-1; 8 nucleotides match TRBD1. The CDR3 is 15 amino acids. Germline-derived CDR1 and CDR2 are MNHEY and SVGAGI. V was pared by 6 bases and J by 1 base, with 7 bases of the junction left unmatched.

The gene calls are TRBV19 and TRBJ1-3; D is possibly TRBD1 (6 bases). The CDR3 sequence is 12 residues long. With 6 bases removed from V and 7 bases from J, the gap between germline ends came to 10 bases. Per the germline V gene, CDR1 is LNHDA and CDR2 is SQIVND (reference sequence). CDR3 DNA sequence: TGTGCCAGTAGCCCAGGGGCGAACACCATATATTTT. Translated: CASSPGANTIYF.

The gene calls are TRBV5-6 and TRBJ2-7; D may be TRBD1 (5 bases). V lost 4 bases, J lost 2 bases, and 16 bases lay in between. CDR1 is SGHDT and CDR2 is YYEEEE in the germline V gene. The CDR3 is 15 residues long. The CDR3 DNA follows: TGTGCCAGCAGCCCGGACACCCTAGGAGCCTACGAGCAGTACTTC. It specifies CASSPDTLGAYEQYF.

The rearrangement uses TRBV5-1 and TRBJ2-3; TRBD1 agrees at 8 bases. Germline-derived CDR1 and CDR2 are SGHRS and YFSETQ. The length of the CDR3 is 14 residues. V shed 4 bases and J 4 bases; nucleotides not matched to a gene: 5. CDR3 sequence (DNA): TGCGCCAGCAGCACAGGGGGTTTTCCAGATACGCAGTATTTT. The encoded protein is CASSTGGFPDTQYF. Drawing the rest from reference TRBV5-1 and TRBJ2-3, the complete variable domain is KAGVTQTPRYLIKTRGQQVTLSCSPISGHRSVSWYQQTPGQGLQFLFEYFSETQRNKGNFPGRFSGRQFSNSRSEMNVSTLELGDSALYLCASSTGGFPDTQYFGPGTRLTVL.

This clone was counted only a few times. This chain connects TRBV9 to TRBJ2-7, with 10 bases that match TRBD1. The CDR3 is 12 residues long. J was trimmed by 5 bases and V by 7 bases; bases with no gene match: 3. Per germline, CDR1 SGDLS and CDR2 YYNGEE. CDR3 sequence reads: CASGTGVDEQYF. The CDR3 nucleotides read TGTGCCAGCGGGACAGGGGTGGACGAGCAGTACTTC. Looking up the rest from reference TRBV9 and TRBJ2-7 gives the full variable domain: DSGVTQTPKHLITATGQRVTLRCSPRSGDLSVYWYQQSLDQGLQFLIQYYNGEERAKGNILERFSAQQFPDLHSELNLSSLELGDSALYFCASGTGVDEQYFGPGTRLTVT.

V usage is TRBV7-9 and J usage is TRBJ2-7, with TRBD2 as a possible D gene (5 bases). This CDR3 contains 13 residues. V gave up 10 bases and J gave up 0 bases, with 13 bases separating them. From germline, CDR1 is SEHNR and CDR2 FQNEAQ (reference sequence). CDR3: CAIADWSSYEQYF. CDR3 DNA sequence: TGTGCCATCGCGGACTGGAGCTCCTACGAGCAGTACTTC.